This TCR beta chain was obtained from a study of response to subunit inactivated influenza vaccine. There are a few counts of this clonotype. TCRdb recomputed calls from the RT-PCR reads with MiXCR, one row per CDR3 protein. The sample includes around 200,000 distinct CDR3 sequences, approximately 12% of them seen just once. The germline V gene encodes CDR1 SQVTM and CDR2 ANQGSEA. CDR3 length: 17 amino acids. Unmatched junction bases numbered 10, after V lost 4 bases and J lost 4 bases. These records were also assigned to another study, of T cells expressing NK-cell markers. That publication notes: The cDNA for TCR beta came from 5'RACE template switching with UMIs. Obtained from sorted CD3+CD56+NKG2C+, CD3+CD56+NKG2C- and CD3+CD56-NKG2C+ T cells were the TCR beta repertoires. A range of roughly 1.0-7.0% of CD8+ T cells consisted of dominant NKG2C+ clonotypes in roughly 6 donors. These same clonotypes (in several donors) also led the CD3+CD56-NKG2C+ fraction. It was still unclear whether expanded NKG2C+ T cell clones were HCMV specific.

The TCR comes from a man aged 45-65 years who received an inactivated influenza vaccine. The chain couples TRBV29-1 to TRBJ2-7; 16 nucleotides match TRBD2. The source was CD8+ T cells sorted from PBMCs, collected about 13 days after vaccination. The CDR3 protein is CSVGATGTSGRAYEQYF. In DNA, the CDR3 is TGCAGCGTTGGTGCAACCGGGACTAGCGGGAGGGCTTACGAGCAGTACTTC.